The rows below give T cell receptor beta chains drawn from one sample of a study of blood T cell repertoires in COVID-19. Method: immunoSEQ multiplex PCR; TCRdb's copy keeps in-frame clones and lacks some. In the table there are roughly 350,000 clones, 85% of which are singletons. The sequenced sample was peripheral blood. Every receptor here comes from a woman aged 18 to 35 with acute or convalescent COVID-19. Each CDR3 is given with its conserved first and last residue. The D gene is left open where the match is weak. Rows give clone size only sometimes, using once, few, many, or a class for an expanded clone.

TRBJ1-6	-	TRBD1	TRBV7-6	CASSSQGATSSYNSPLHF	TGTGCCAGCAGTTCGCAGGGGGCCACTAGCTCCTATAATTCACCCCTCCACTTT
TRBJ1-4	-	-	TRBV9	CASSVVGTGGNEKLFF	TGTGCCAGCAGCGTAGTCGGGACTGGGGGTAATGAAAAACTGTTTTTT
TRBJ1-5	-	-	TRBV4-1	CASSHPSSNQPQHF	TGCGCCAGCAGCCACCCTTCTAGCAATCAGCCCCAGCATTTT
TRBJ1-1	-	-	TRBV5-1	CASYANGVGFMNTEAFF	TGCGCCAGTTACGCTAACGGGGTAGGTTTTATGAACACTGAAGCTTTCTTT
TRBJ1-1	-	-	TRBV2	CASSKTTPGGTEAFF	TGTGCCAGCAGCAAAACGACCCCGGGAGGAACTGAAGCTTTCTTT
TRBJ2-5	many	-	TRBV19	CASSIGGRERETQYF	TGTGCCAGTAGTATAGGGGGTAGGGAGCGGGAGACCCAGTACTTC
TRBJ1-6	once	-	TRBV3-1/TRBV3-2	CASSQFVNSPLHF	TGTGCCAGCAGCCAATTCGTAAATTCACCCCTCCACTTT
TRBJ1-1	few	TRBD1	TRBV6-5	CASSSLTGTEAFF	TGTGCCAGCAGTTCCCTGACAGGGACTGAAGCTTTCTTT
TRBJ2-1	-	-	TRBV24-1	CATSVGVEGNEQFF	TGTGCCACCAGTGTAGGGGTAGAAGGCAATGAGCAGTTCTTC
TRBJ2-5	-	TRBD2	TRBV6-1	CASSETSGGAETQYF	TGTGCCAGCAGTGAGACTAGCGGGGGGGCCGAGACCCAGTACTTC
TRBJ1-6	once	-	TRBV4-1	CASSQEEGNSPLHF	TGCGCCAGCAGCCAAGAGGAGGGGAATTCACCCCTCCACTTT
TRBJ1-6	-	-	TRBV9	CASSSAGPSNNSPLHF	TGTGCCAGCAGCTCCGCGGGGCCTTCAAATAATTCACCCCTCCACTTT
TRBJ2-1	once	TRBD1	TRBV19	CASSAAGQGFNEQFF	TGTGCCAGTAGTGCTGCGGGACAGGGATTCAATGAGCAGTTCTTC
TRBJ2-1	-	-	TRBV24-1	CATSDPSGGSYNEQFF	TGTGCCACCAGTGACCCCTCTGGGGGGTCCTACAATGAGCAGTTCTTC
TRBJ1-4	-	-	TRBV7-9	CASSLGSESNEKLFF	TGTGCCAGCAGCTTAGGGTCCGAGAGTAATGAAAAACTGTTTTTT
TRBJ1-2	-	TRBD1	TRBV27	CASSETGGDYGYTF	TGTGCCAGCAGCGAGACAGGGGGAGATTATGGCTACACCTTC
TRBJ2-3	once	-	TRBV12-5	CASGLGGADTQYF	TGTGCTAGTGGTTTGGGGGGGGCAGATACGCAGTATTTT
TRBJ1-1	few	-	TRBV11-2	CASSYVGGINTEAFF	TGTGCCAGCAGCTATGTGGGGGGAATTAACACTGAAGCTTTCTTT
TRBJ2-1	-	-	TRBV3-1/TRBV3-2	CASSQDFYRAVNEQFF	TGTGCCAGCAGCCAAGATTTTTACAGGGCCGTCAATGAGCAGTTCTTC
TRBJ1-2	-	TRBD1	TRBV30	CAWSGQGSYGYTF	TGTGCCTGGAGTGGACAGGGAAGCTATGGCTACACCTTC
TRBJ2-5	once	-	TRBV4-1	CASSQGIIGVTGETQYF	TGCGCCAGCAGCCAAGGTATTATTGGAGTCACCGGGGAGACCCAGTACTTC
TRBJ1-3	-	-	TRBV7-6	CASSPDRNSGNTIYF	TGTGCCAGCAGCCCGGACAGAAACTCTGGAAACACCATATATTTT
TRBJ2-7	-	TRBD1	TRBV9	CASSVGGTAYEQYF	TGTGCCAGCAGCGTAGGTGGGACAGCCTACGAGCAGTACTTC
TRBJ2-2	-	-	TRBV7-9	CASSLISWARFTGELFF	TGTGCCAGCAGCTTAATATCATGGGCCCGGTTCACCGGGGAGCTGTTTTTT
TRBJ2-1	-	TRBD2	TRBV7-3	CASSRGLADYNEQFF	TGTGCCAGCAGCCGGGGACTAGCGGATTACAATGAGCAGTTCTTC